This entry is about one TCR beta chain. Each CDR3 protein is one row after TCRdb ran MiXCR on the RT-PCR reads. The table includes almost 700,000 distinct CDR3 sequences, 11% to 15% detected once. Germline CDR1 is SEHNR and CDR2 is FQNEAQ (reference sequence). Trimming cost V 5 bases and J 4 bases, with 17 bases left between them. This CDR3 has 16 residues. This rearrangement joins TRBV7-9 to TRBJ2-2; TRBD2 is a possible D gene (5 bases). The clonotype was recovered from a female donor in good health, serving as a healthy control. Sequenced material: memory CD4+ T cells from blood. This CDR3 reads CASSKFGAAGTGELFF. CDR3 DNA sequence: TGTGCCAGCAGCAAGTTCGGAGCTGCGGGCACCGGGGAGCTGTTTTTT.